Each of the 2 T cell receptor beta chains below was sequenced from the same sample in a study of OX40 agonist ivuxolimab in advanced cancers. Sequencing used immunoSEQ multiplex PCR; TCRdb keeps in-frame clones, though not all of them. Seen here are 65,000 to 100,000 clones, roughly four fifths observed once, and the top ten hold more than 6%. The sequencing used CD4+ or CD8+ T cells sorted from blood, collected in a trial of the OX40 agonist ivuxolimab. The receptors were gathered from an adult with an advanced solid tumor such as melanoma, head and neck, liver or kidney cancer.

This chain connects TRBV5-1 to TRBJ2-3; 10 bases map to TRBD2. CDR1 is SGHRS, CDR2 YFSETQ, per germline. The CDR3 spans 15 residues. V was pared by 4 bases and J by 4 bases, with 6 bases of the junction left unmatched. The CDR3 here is CASSPSGLASDTQYF. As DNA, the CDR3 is TGCGCCAGCAGCCCATCGGGACTAGCGTCAGATACGCAGTATTTT. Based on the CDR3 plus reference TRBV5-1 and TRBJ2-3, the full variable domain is KAGVTQTPRYLIKTRGQQVTLSCSPISGHRSVSWYQQTPGQGLQFLFEYFSETQRNKGNFPGRFSGRQFSNSRSEMNVSTLELGDSALYLCASSPSGLASDTQYFGPGTRLTVL.

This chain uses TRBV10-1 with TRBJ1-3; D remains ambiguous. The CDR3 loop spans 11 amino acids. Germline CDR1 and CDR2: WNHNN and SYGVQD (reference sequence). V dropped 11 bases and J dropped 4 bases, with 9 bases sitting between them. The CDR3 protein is CASSPGNTIYF. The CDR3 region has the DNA TGCGCCTCCTCTCCGGGAAACACCATATATTTT.